A single sample is the source of the 28 T cell receptor beta chains below, sequenced in a study of shared clonotypes between healthy human individuals. The protocol was immunoSEQ multiplex PCR, while the TCRdb copy is restricted to in-frame clones and leaves out a portion. This sample yields over a million clones, of which around 95% are seen a single time; over 1% belongs to the top ten. The sequenced sample consisted of naive CD4+ T cells sorted from blood. Documented subset: CD45RA+ positively selected. These receptors originate from a man aged 25-45 years in good health.

This sequence joins TRBV28 and TRBJ1-5; 9 positions match TRBD1. The CDR3 sequence is 17 residues long. CDR1 and CDR2 (germline): MDHEN, SYDVKM. V shed 5 bases and J 4 bases; nucleotides not matched to a gene: 12. CDR3 DNA sequence: TGTGCCAGCAGTCAATACAGGGGGCGCGGAACAAATCAGCCCCAGCATTTT. Its protein product is CASSQYRGRGTNQPQHF.

This chain links TRBV28 with TRBJ2-7; 8 nucleotides line up with TRBD1. The germline V gene has CDR1 MDHEN and CDR2 SYDVKM. V was pared by 10 bases and J by 3 bases, with 5 bases of the junction left unmatched. This CDR3 has 12 residues. In DNA form, the CDR3 reads TGTGCCATCGACAGGGGAGGCTACGAGCAGTACTTC. As protein: CAIDRGGYEQYF.

This chain joins TRBV5-1 and TRBJ1-2; D is ambiguous. Trimming took 0 bases from V and 3 from J, leaving 9 bases between them. CDR3 length equals 14 residues. Germline lookup yields CDR1 SGHRS and CDR2 YFSETQ. CDR3 protein: CASSLGVGYYGYTF. In DNA form, the CDR3 reads TGCGCCAGCAGCTTGGGCGTCGGTTACTATGGCTACACCTTC. The full variable domain, its missing parts supplied by reference TRBV5-1 and TRBJ1-2, is KAGVTQTPRYLIKTRGQQVTLSCSPISGHRSVSWYQQTPGQGLQFLFEYFSETQRNKGNFPGRFSGRQFSNSRSEMNVSTLELGDSALYLCASSLGVGYYGYTFGSGTRLTVV.

The rearrangement uses TRBV5-1 and TRBJ2-3, with 7 bases fitting TRBD2. This CDR3 has 16 residues. V lost 0 bases, J lost 6 bases, and 10 bases stayed unmatched. CDR1 is SGHRS and CDR2 is YFSETQ in the germline V gene. CDR3 in DNA: TGCGCCAGCAGCTTGGCTAGCGGAGCCCGTTGGGATACGCAGTATTTT. It specifies CASSLASGARWDTQYF. Full variable domain (remainder filled in from reference TRBV5-1 and TRBJ2-3): KAGVTQTPRYLIKTRGQQVTLSCSPISGHRSVSWYQQTPGQGLQFLFEYFSETQRNKGNFPGRFSGRQFSNSRSEMNVSTLELGDSALYLCASSLASGARWDTQYFGPGTRLTVL.

This chain uses TRBV5-1 with TRBJ1-1; a possible D gene is TRBD1 (6 bases). CDR3 length: 14 amino acids. V was clipped by 4 bases and J by 1 base, with 11 bases between them. The germline V gene has CDR1 SGHRS and CDR2 YFSETQ. The chain's CDR3 is CASSSGQQNTEAFF. For the CDR3, the DNA is TGCGCCAGCAGCAGTGGACAGCAGAACACTGAAGCTTTCTTT.

This chain joins TRBV27 and TRBJ2-7, with D perhaps matching TRBD2 (5 bases). The germline gives CDR1 MNHEY, CDR2 SMNVEV (reference sequence). There are 19 residues in the CDR3. Trimming took off 2 bases at V and 7 bases at J, with 30 bases between the two ends. The CDR3 DNA is TGTGCCAGCAGTTTACCACCCTCGACCTCCCCGGGATCCCCGGTAGAGCAGTACTTC. Protein: CASSLPPSTSPGSPVEQYF.

The gene calls are TRBV5-4 and TRBJ2-3; 8 nucleotides line up with TRBD1. Germline trimming cut 3 bases from V and 6 bases from J; bases unmatched to any gene: 3. Germline V lookup: CDR1 SGHNT, CDR2 YYREEE (reference sequence). CDR3 size: 13 residues. The chain's CDR3 is CASSSTGADTQYF. As DNA, the CDR3 is TGTGCCAGCAGCTCGACAGGGGCCGATACGCAGTATTTT.

This clone is a singleton in its sample. This sequence joins TRBV30 and TRBJ2-7; no clear D. Per germline, CDR1 GTSNPN and CDR2 SVGIG (reference sequence). Between the trimmed V and J ends, which lost 2 bases and 6 bases, there was a span of 11 bases. CDR3 size: 12 residues. The CDR3 DNA sequence: TGTGCCTGGAGTCCCATTTCCCTCGAGCAGTACTTC. This encodes CAWSPISLEQYF.

V is TRBV6-5 and J is TRBJ1-1; D call uncertain. V gave up 5 bases and J gave up 4 bases, with 11 bases separating them. The CDR3 is 13 residues long. Per germline, CDR1 MNHEY and CDR2 SVGAGI. The CDR3 loop is CASSMDLPTEAFF. The DNA for the CDR3 is TGTGCCAGCAGTATGGACCTCCCCACTGAAGCTTTCTTT.

The rearrangement joins TRBV4-1 to TRBJ1-3, with D unresolved. CDR1 is MGHRA and CDR2 is YSYEKL in the germline V gene. V was cut by 0 bases and J by 10 bases, with 16 bases left in between. This CDR3 comprises 15 residues. The CDR3 region has the DNA TGCGCCAGCAGCCAAGATGGCCAACGAGTACGTACCATATATTTT. This gives the protein CASSQDGQRVRTIYF.

This chain links TRBV7-2 with TRBJ2-3; TRBD1 or TRBD2 may be the D gene (5 bases each). Germline-derived CDR1 and CDR2 are SGHTA and FQGNSA. V was shortened by 5 bases and J by 8 bases, with 11 bases between the two germline ends. The CDR3 consists of 12 residues. The CDR3 sequence: CASSPPGTTQYF. The CDR3 region has the DNA TGTGCCAGCAGCCCTCCCGGGACTACGCAGTATTTT.

The V and J genes are TRBV5-1 and TRBJ1-1; 9 bases map to TRBD1. CDR3 length: 18 residues. V shed 9 bases, J shed 3 bases, and the junction held 21 bases outside the gene matches. Looked up from germline, CDR1 is SGHRS and CDR2 is YFSETQ. CDR3 DNA sequence: TGCGCCACGACGGACAGGGGCTCTTATTCTGGCTCCTACACTGAAGCTTTCTTT. Translated: CATTDRGSYSGSYTEAFF.

The chain joins TRBV19 to TRBJ2-7; no reliable D call. The germline CDR1 and CDR2 sequences are LNHDA and SQIVND (reference sequence). Between the trimmed V and J ends, which lost 6 bases and 4 bases, there was a span of 16 bases. This CDR3 region has 14 residues. The CDR3 nucleotides are TGTGCCAGTAGATTGAGTGGGAATAGTTACGAGCAGTACTTC. Translation: CASRLSGNSYEQYF.

The chain is built from TRBV5-4 and TRBJ2-3, with D perhaps being TRBD1 or TRBD2 (5 bases each). This CDR3 is 16 amino acids long. Germline CDR1 SGHNT, CDR2 YYREEE (reference sequence). Trimming cost V 4 bases and J 0 bases, with 15 bases left between them. The CDR3, as DNA: TGTGCCAGCAGCCGTGGGACGGCCTCTAGCACAGATACGCAGTATTTT. As protein: CASSRGTASSTDTQYF.

The chain has TRBV6-5 and TRBJ2-7; either TRBD1 or TRBD2 may supply D (5 bases each). The CDR3 length is 13 residues. The germline V and J ends were trimmed by 6 bases and 6 bases, with 15 bases remaining between them. The germline CDR1 and CDR2 sequences are MNHEY and SVGAGI. CDR3 in amino acids: CASRGTAPLEQYF. In DNA form, the CDR3 reads TGTGCCAGCAGAGGGACGGCGCCTCTCGAGCAGTACTTC.

On this clone: The junction and the germline gene differ at one end; a read error may be behind it. In DNA, the CDR3 is TGTGCTAGCAGCTTTTCCCTAGGGTCTGACGCCGGGGAGCTGTTTTTT. It translates to CASSFSLGSDAGELFF. The J gene is TRBJ2-2, the V gene TRBV7-7; D is uncertain. The CDR3 is 16 amino acids. In germline, CDR1 is SSHAT, CDR2 FNYEAQ (reference sequence).

This chain connects TRBV20-1 to TRBJ1-1; D is uncertain. The germline CDR1 and CDR2 sequences are DFQATT and SNEGSKA (reference sequence). There are 10 residues in the CDR3. Trimming stripped 6 bases from V and 6 bases from J, with 8 bases between. CDR3 residues: CSAAQAEAFF. DNA of the CDR3: TGCAGTGCGGCCCAGGCTGAAGCTTTCTTT.

The V and J genes are TRBV5-4 and TRBJ2-5; D gene uncertain. Germline loops: CDR1 SGHNT, CDR2 YYREEE (reference sequence). This CDR3 contains 12 residues. The V and J ends lost 5 bases and 5 bases respectively, with 10 bases between them. The DNA for the CDR3 is TGTGCCAGCAGGAAAAGTGAGGAGACCCAGTACTTC. Amino acid sequence: CASRKSEETQYF.

The chain links TRBV10-1 to TRBJ2-2; D gene unclear. V lost 5 bases to trimming and J lost 4 bases, with 8 bases between them. The CDR3 length is 13 residues. Germline CDR1 is WNHNN and CDR2 is SYGVQD (reference sequence). The DNA for the CDR3 is TGCGCCAGCAGTAAAATCCCCACCGGGGAGCTGTTTTTT. Its protein product is CASSKIPTGELFF.

With respect to this clone: Other DNA sequences of this sample code for an identical CDR3. This chain links TRBV5-4 with TRBJ1-4; no clear D gene. The CDR3 is 13 amino acids. Trimming cost V 0 bases and J 2 bases, with 2 bases left between them. CDR1 SGHNT and CDR2 YYREEE come from the germline V gene (reference sequence). CDR3 residues: CASSLATNEKLFF. The CDR3 region has the DNA TGTGCCAGCAGCTTGGCCACTAATGAAAAACTGTTTTTT.

J is TRBJ2-5 and V is TRBV4-1; tentatively, D is TRBD1 or TRBD2 (5 bases each). This CDR3 has 14 residues. The germline gives CDR1 MGHRA, CDR2 YSYEKL. V gave up 1 base and J gave up 2 bases, with 8 bases separating them. CDR3 loop: CASSQAGQQETQYF. The CDR3, as DNA: TGCGCCAGCAGCCAAGCGGGGCAGCAAGAGACCCAGTACTTC.

V is TRBV2 and J is TRBJ2-1; 9 bases are shared with TRBD2. This CDR3 comprises 15 residues. V shed 5 bases, J shed 8 bases, and the junction held 10 bases outside the gene matches. In germline, CDR1 is SNHLY, CDR2 FYNNEI. As DNA, the CDR3 is TGTGCCAGCAGTCCTACCGGGACTAGCTCCCATGAGCAGTTCTTC. Its protein is CASSPTGTSSHEQFF.

A remark on this clone: This sample also contains other DNA sequences that code for the same CDR3. The chain is built from TRBV7-9 and TRBJ2-1, with D tentatively TRBD2 (6 bases). With 1 base removed from V and 0 bases from J, the gap between germline ends came to 7 bases. The germline V gene encodes CDR1 SEHNR and CDR2 FQNEAQ (reference sequence). CDR3 length: 15 residues. The CDR3 reads CASSLVGSSYNEQFF. The CDR3 coding sequence is TGTGCCAGCAGCTTAGTCGGGAGCTCCTACAATGAGCAGTTCTTC.

This chain links TRBV7-3 with TRBJ1-3; D is possibly TRBD1 (5 bases). This CDR3 is 15 amino acids long. Trimming left V 2 bases short and J 2 bases short, with 10 bases between. CDR1 is SGHTA, CDR2 FQGTGA, per germline. CDR3 loop: CASSLRGTTGNTIYF. The CDR3 DNA sequence: TGTGCCAGCAGCTTACGGGGGACTACTGGAAACACCATATATTTT. Full variable domain (remainder filled in from reference TRBV7-3 and TRBJ1-3): GAGVSQTPSNKVTEKGKYVELRCDPISGHTALYWYRQSLGQGPEFLIYFQGTGAADDSGLPNDRFFAVRPEGSVSTLKIQRTERGDSAVYLCASSLRGTTGNTIYFGEGSWLTVV.

The table lists this clone with a count of one. The chain joins TRBV18 to TRBJ2-3; perhaps TRBD1 as D (6 bases). The CDR3 extends over 14 amino acids. V dropped 3 bases and J dropped 2 bases, with 9 bases sitting between them. Per germline, CDR1 KGHSH and CDR2 LQKENI. CDR3 amino acids: CASSPRDNTDTQYF. The CDR3 region has the DNA TGTGCCAGCTCACCCAGGGACAACACAGATACGCAGTATTTT.

Note on this clone: The same CDR3 also results from other DNA sequences found in this sample. This chain links TRBV15 with TRBJ2-3, with 11 nucleotides matching TRBD2. Germline-derived CDR1 and CDR2 are LNHNV and YYDKDF (reference sequence). This CDR3 comprises 20 residues. V lost 1 base, J lost 0 bases, and 12 bases stayed unmatched. The CDR3 region has the DNA TGTGCCACCAGCAGAGGTATTATGAGACTAGCGGGGTCTAGCACAGATACGCAGTATTTT. Its translation: CATSRGIMRLAGSSTDTQYF. Full variable domain (outside the CDR3, taken from reference TRBV15 and TRBJ2-3): DAMVIQNPRYQVTQFGKPVTLSCSQTLNHNVMYWYQQKSSQAPKLLFHYYDKDFNNEADTPDNFQSRRPNTSFCFLDIRSPGLGDTAMYLCATSRGIMRLAGSSTDTQYFGPGTRLTVL.

This chain connects TRBV9 to TRBJ1-3, with D maybe TRBD1 (5 bases). Looked up from germline, CDR1 is SGDLS and CDR2 is YYNGEE. V lost 3 bases to trimming and J lost 0 bases, with 10 bases between them. CDR3 size: 15 residues. This CDR3 is CASSATGTSGNTIYF. The CDR3 bases are TGTGCCAGCAGCGCGACCGGGACCTCTGGAAACACCATATATTTT. The full variable domain, with the rest looked up from reference TRBV9 and TRBJ1-3, is DSGVTQTPKHLITATGQRVTLRCSPRSGDLSVYWYQQSLDQGLQFLIQYYNGEERAKGNILERFSAQQFPDLHSELNLSSLELGDSALYFCASSATGTSGNTIYFGEGSWLTVV.

The V gene is TRBV7-9, the J gene TRBJ2-3; unclear D gene. V was shortened by 3 bases and J by 8 bases, with 12 bases between the two germline ends. CDR1 is SEHNR and CDR2 is FQNEAQ in the germline V gene (reference sequence). This CDR3 is built from 13 residues. CDR3 in amino acids: CASSFHEASTQYF. The DNA of the CDR3 is TGTGCCAGCAGCTTTCACGAAGCTAGTACGCAGTATTTT.